What follows are 13 T cell receptor beta chains derived from one specimen sequenced in a study of Ad26.COV2.S vaccination and SARS-CoV-2 variants. Regarding treatment: approximately 18 received Ad26.COV2.S at low or high dose, single or two shots; 5 received placebo; per-sample allocation not given. Following the first vaccine or placebo injection, samples were taken on day 63. Method: immunoSEQ multiplex PCR; TCRdb's copy keeps in-frame clones and lacks some. Found here are about 330,000 clones, about nine tenths of them singletons; the top ten hold roughly 6%. The input for sequencing was peripheral blood, taken in a trial of Ad26.COV2.S vaccine versus placebo. These receptors all stem from a person aged 18-60 years who received the Ad26.COV2.S COVID-19 vaccine or a placebo.

V is TRBV10-3 and J is TRBJ2-1; 11 nucleotides agree with TRBD2. Germline lookup yields CDR1 ENHRY and CDR2 SYGVKD. Trimming removed 7 bases from V and 5 bases from J; junction bases left unmatched: 16. The CDR3 runs to 18 residues. As DNA, the CDR3 is TGTGCCATCATGGGGACTAGCGGATCTACAAGCCGCCACAATGAGCAGTTCTTC. This translates into CAIMGTSGSTSRHNEQFF.

J is TRBJ2-2 and V is TRBV9, with a tentative D call TRBD1 (6 bases). The CDR3 length is 13 residues. Germline V gene data show CDR1 as SGDLS and CDR2 as YYNGEE. Trimming shortened V by 5 bases and J by 5 bases, and 10 bases separated the two germline ends. CDR3 in amino acids: CASRQGGTGELFF. DNA for the CDR3: TGTGCCAGCAGACAGGGCGGGACCGGGGAGCTGTTTTTT.

The chain employs TRBV19 and TRBJ2-4; 9 nucleotides match TRBD1. CDR3 size: 14 residues. CDR1 LNHDA and CDR2 SQIVND come from the germline V gene (reference sequence). V dropped 7 bases and J dropped 10; count of bases not matched to a gene: 11. This chain's CDR3 is CASKLQGASSIQYF. The CDR3 bases are TGTGCCAGTAAATTACAGGGGGCGTCGTCGATTCAGTACTTC.

CDR3 DNA: TGTGCCAGCAGCTACCCGGGCCGGGAGAAGAACACTGAAGCTTTCTTT. It yields the protein CASSYPGREKNTEAFF. The chain combines TRBV5-4 with TRBJ1-1, with D unresolved. Germline loops: CDR1 SGHNT, CDR2 YYREEE (reference sequence). The V end was cut by 3 bases, the J end by 1 base, with 16 bases between. The CDR3 is 16 residues long.

This sequence joins TRBV9 and TRBJ2-5; no clear D. Trimming removed 0 bases from V and 4 bases from J, with 13 bases in between. Germline V CDR1 and CDR2: SGDLS, YYNGEE. This CDR3 has 15 amino acids. This CDR3 reads CASSVDVGLRETQYF. CDR3 DNA: TGTGCCAGCAGCGTAGACGTGGGCCTCCGAGAGACCCAGTACTTC.

The chain couples TRBV5-1 to TRBJ2-1; D is possibly TRBD2 (5 bases). The germline V gene encodes CDR1 SGHRS and CDR2 YFSETQ. With 2 bases removed from V and 4 bases from J, the gap between germline ends came to 10 bases. This CDR3 is 14 amino acids long. CDR3 coding DNA: TGCGCCAGCAGCTTCCGGGATTATTACAATGAGCAGTTCTTC. It specifies CASSFRDYYNEQFF.

This chain links TRBV5-6 with TRBJ2-2; D is unclear. CDR1 SGHDT and CDR2 YYEEEE come from the germline V gene. V was pared by 1 base and J by 6 bases, with 7 bases between. This CDR3 contains 13 residues. Written as DNA, the CDR3 is TGTGCCAGCAGCTTGTCCTTTTCCGGGGAGCTGTTTTTT. As protein: CASSLSFSGELFF.

This chain uses TRBV9 with TRBJ1-2, with 10 positions matching TRBD1. The germline V gene has CDR1 SGDLS and CDR2 YYNGEE. The CDR3 has 16 amino acids. Losses at the gene ends were 0 bases for V and 3 bases for J; bases not matched to a gene: 5. The CDR3 here is CASSVGGQGVYYGYTF. CDR3 coding DNA: TGTGCCAGCAGCGTAGGAGGACAGGGGGTATACTATGGCTACACCTTC. Together with reference TRBV9 and TRBJ1-2, the CDR3 gives the full variable domain: DSGVTQTPKHLITATGQRVTLRCSPRSGDLSVYWYQQSLDQGLQFLIQYYNGEERAKGNILERFSAQQFPDLHSELNLSSLELGDSALYFCASSVGGQGVYYGYTFGSGTRLTVV.

The CDR3: CASSSDRLSYEQYV. CDR3 sequence (DNA): TGTGCCAGCAGCTCCGACAGGCTCTCCTACGAGCAGTACGTC. The V and J genes are TRBV6-5 and TRBJ2-7; TRBD1 might be the D (6 bases). In germline, CDR1 is MNHEY, CDR2 SVGAGI. V was clipped by 6 bases and J by 0 bases, with 12 bases between them. CDR3 length: 14 amino acids.

The rearrangement joins TRBV6-5 to TRBJ2-7; D is perhaps TRBD1 (5 bases). CDR1 is MNHEY and CDR2 is SVGAGI in the germline V gene. Trimming shortened V by 7 bases and J by 4 bases, and 14 bases separated the two germline ends. The CDR3 is 13 residues long. The CDR3 loop reads CASTEGAAYEQYF. CDR3 nucleotides: TGTGCCAGCACCGAAGGGGCGGCATACGAGCAGTACTTC.

This clone occurred once. J is TRBJ1-1 and V is TRBV5-5; D is perhaps TRBD1 (5 bases). The germline V gene encodes CDR1 SGHKS and CDR2 YYEKEE (reference sequence). Trimming stripped 5 bases from V and 1 base from J, with 12 bases between. The CDR3 is 14 amino acids. The CDR3 loop reads CASRFDSPNTEAFF. CDR3 DNA: TGTGCCAGCAGGTTTGACAGTCCGAACACTGAAGCTTTCTTT.

The CDR3 reads CASSEGGSGANVLTF. CDR3 DNA sequence: TGTGCCAGTTCCGAGGGGGGGTCTGGGGCCAACGTCCTGACTTTC. The chain links TRBV19 to TRBJ2-6, with D maybe TRBD2 (7 bases). The CDR3 has 15 residues. Germline V gives CDR1 LNHDA, CDR2 SQIVND (reference sequence). V lost 8 bases to trimming and J lost 1 base, with 12 bases between them.

The chain uses TRBV7-2 and TRBJ1-1; possibly TRBD1 for D (5 bases). The CDR3 runs 15 residues. The V end was cut by 8 bases, the J end by 1 base, with 17 bases between. The germline CDR1 and CDR2 sequences are SGHTA and FQGNSA. In nucleotides, the CDR3 is TGTGCCAGCGTCCCTGGGGGGTCGGGGAACACTGAAGCTTTCTTT. It specifies CASVPGGSGNTEAFF.